This TCR beta chain was found in a study of Ad26.COV2.S vaccination and SARS-CoV-2 variants. Study details: Ad26.COV2.S was injected intramuscularly once or twice, 56 days apart. Overall study results and limits: Comparability of non-spike TCR breadth was observed across vaccine and placebo recipients. After vaccination, substantial breadth of spike-specific CD8+ and CD4+ responses was reported.

Assay: immunoSEQ multiplex PCR; the TCRdb copy retains only in-frame clones and omits some. Of about 430,000 clones in the sample, 90% are singletons; the top ten hold 12%. A word on this clone: Its specificity is not known.

The V end lost 5 bases, the J end lost 4 bases, and 8 bases lay between the germline ends. Germline V gene data show CDR1 as SQVTM and CDR2 as ANQGSEA. This CDR3 spans 12 amino acids. The treatment here: 19 received Ad26.COV2.S at low or high dose, single or two shots; roughly 5 received placebo; per-sample allocation not given. Sampling occurred on day 63 after the first vaccine or placebo injection. This person who donated was an adult of 18-55 years in Boston. The source is a person between 18 and 65 years old who received the Ad26.COV2.S COVID-19 vaccine or a placebo. Sequenced material: peripheral blood, taken in a trial of Ad26.COV2.S vaccine versus placebo. This rearrangement joins TRBV29-1 to TRBJ2-2, with D possibly TRBD2 on 5 matching bases. Written as DNA, the CDR3 is TGCAGCGTTCTTGGGAGCACCGGGGAGCTGTTTTTT. It translates to CSVLGSTGELFF.